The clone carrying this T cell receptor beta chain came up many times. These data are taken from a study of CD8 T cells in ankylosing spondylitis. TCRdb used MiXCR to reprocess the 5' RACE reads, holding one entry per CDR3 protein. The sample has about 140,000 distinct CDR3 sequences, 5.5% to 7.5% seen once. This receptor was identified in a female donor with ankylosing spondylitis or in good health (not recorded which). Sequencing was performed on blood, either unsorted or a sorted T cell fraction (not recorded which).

CDR3 sequence reads: CAWSSARLGYGYTF. In nucleotides, the CDR3 is TGTGCCTGGAGTTCAGCAAGACTGGGCTATGGCTACACCTTC. The rearrangement joins TRBV30 to TRBJ1-2; no clear D. The CDR3 has 14 residues. Trimming left V 2 bases short and J 4 bases short, with 14 bases between. In germline, CDR1 is GTSNPN, CDR2 SVGIG (reference sequence).